A single T cell receptor (beta chain) is shown here with its context. Its antigen remains unidentified. No base quality values were provided; no much bigger clone lies one nucleotide off. The reads were generated on an Illumina HiSeq 1500. TCRdb trimmed the raw reads at Q25, called clones with MiXCR and kept productive beta chains. Rows with a matching CDR3 protein are joined into one entry that keeps the most common DNA and genes. The sample has around 180,000 distinct CDR3 sequences on record, 28% of them singletons. The top ten constitute about 31% of the sample. This sample is part of a study of T cell repertoires in cytomegalovirus infection (dated by TCRdb to about 2019). Regarding the research as a whole: Donor HLA type was relevant to the analysis, as public TCR beta signatures indicated carriage of CMV infection together with the matching HLA type. The study at large found these results: The ex vivo response was dominated by HLA-C-restricted CMV-specific TCR beta clonotypes, which also provided the single most frequent clonotype in two of eight donors. In both this cohort and an independent roughly 330-donor cohort, the cumulative frequency of public TCR beta family members distinguished carriers of CMV infection plus the relevant HLA type.

The specimen sequenced was PBMCs. This receptor was identified in a human donor in good health (CMV status not recorded). Some clones in this sample may be carry-over from other donors' samples.

The nucleotide sequence reads as follows: TGTGCCAGCAGACCTAAGGACAGGATAGGGACTGAAGCTTTCTTT. This yields the protein CASRPKDRIGTEAFF. The chain uses TRBV7-6 and TRBJ1-1, with TRBD1 matching 7 junction bases. CDR1 SGHVS and CDR2 FNYEAQ are derived from the germline V gene. From its cysteine to its phenylalanine, the CDR3 spans 15 amino acids. Just CDR3 DNA is preserved here, 45 bases in frame from base 1. V loses 6 bases at its end and J loses 5 bases; junction bases beyond the gene matches: 12. This CDR3, with the reference TRBV7-6 and TRBJ1-1 proteins standing in past its ends, gives the full variable domain GAGVSQSPRYKVTKRGQDVALRCDPISGHVSLYWYRQALGQGPEFLTYFNYEAQQDKSGLPNDRFSAERPEGSISTLTIQRTEQRDSAMYRCASRPKDRIGTEAFFGQGTRLTVV.